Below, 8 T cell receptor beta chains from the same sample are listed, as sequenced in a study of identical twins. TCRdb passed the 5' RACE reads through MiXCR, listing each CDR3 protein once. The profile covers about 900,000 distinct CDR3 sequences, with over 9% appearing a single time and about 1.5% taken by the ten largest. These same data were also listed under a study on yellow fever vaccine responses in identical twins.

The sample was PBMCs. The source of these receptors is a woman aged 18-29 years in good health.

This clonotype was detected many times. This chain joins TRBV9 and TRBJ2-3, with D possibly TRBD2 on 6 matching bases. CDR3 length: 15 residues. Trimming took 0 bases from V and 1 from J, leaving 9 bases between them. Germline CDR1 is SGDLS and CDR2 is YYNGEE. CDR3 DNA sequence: TGTGCCAGCAGCGTAGGACTAGTCGGCACAGATACGCAGTATTTT. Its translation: CASSVGLVGTDTQYF.

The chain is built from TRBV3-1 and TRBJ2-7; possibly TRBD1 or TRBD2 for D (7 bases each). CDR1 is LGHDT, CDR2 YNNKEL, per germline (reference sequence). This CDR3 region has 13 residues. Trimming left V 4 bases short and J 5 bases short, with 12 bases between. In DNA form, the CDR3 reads TGTGCCAGCAGCCCCCAGGGGGGGCACGAGCAGTACGTC. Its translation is CASSPQGGHEQYV.

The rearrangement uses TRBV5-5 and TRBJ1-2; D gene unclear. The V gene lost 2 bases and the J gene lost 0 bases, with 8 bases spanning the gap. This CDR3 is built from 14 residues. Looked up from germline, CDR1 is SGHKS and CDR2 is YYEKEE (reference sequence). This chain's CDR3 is CASSLHSPNYGYTF. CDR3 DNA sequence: TGTGCCAGCAGCTTACATTCCCCTAACTATGGCTACACCTTC.

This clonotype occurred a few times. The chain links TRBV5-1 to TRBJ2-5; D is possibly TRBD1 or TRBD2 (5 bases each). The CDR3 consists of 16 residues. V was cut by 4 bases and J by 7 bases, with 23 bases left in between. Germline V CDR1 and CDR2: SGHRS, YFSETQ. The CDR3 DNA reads TGCGCCAGCAGCACGGGAAACCGGGACGGTGGATCGACCCAGTACTTC. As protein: CASSTGNRDGGSTQYF.

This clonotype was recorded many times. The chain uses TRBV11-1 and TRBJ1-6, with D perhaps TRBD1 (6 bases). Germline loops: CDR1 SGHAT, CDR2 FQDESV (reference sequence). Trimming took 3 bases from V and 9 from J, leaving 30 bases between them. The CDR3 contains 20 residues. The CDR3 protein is CASSFDHRNRDLRGGSPLHF. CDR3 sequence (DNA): TGTGCCAGCAGCTTCGATCATCGGAACCGGGACCTACGAGGGGGTTCACCCCTCCACTTT.

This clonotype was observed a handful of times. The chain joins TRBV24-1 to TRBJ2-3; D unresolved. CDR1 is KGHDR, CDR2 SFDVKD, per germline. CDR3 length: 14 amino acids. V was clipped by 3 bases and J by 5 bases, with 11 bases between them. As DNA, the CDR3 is TGTGCCACCAGTGATCCGGACGGGCAAGATACGCAGTATTTT. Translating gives CATSDPDGQDTQYF.

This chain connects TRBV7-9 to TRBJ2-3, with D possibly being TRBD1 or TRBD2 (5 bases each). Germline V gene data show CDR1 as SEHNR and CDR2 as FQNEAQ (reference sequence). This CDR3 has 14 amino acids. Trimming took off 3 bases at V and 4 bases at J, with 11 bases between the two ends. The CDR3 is CASSFPGQADTQYF. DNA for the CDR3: TGTGCCAGCAGCTTCCCGGGGCAAGCAGATACGCAGTATTTT.

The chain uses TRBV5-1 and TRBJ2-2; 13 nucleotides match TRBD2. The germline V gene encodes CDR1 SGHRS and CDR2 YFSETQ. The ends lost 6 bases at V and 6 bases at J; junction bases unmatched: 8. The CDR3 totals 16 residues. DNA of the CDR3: TGCGCCAGCACCAGGACTAGCGGGAGCGGGGCCGGGGAGCTGTTTTTT. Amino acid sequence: CASTRTSGSGAGELFF. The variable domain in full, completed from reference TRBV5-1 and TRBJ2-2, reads KAGVTQTPRYLIKTRGQQVTLSCSPISGHRSVSWYQQTPGQGLQFLFEYFSETQRNKGNFPGRFSGRQFSNSRSEMNVSTLELGDSALYLCASTRTSGSGAGELFFGEGSRLTVL.